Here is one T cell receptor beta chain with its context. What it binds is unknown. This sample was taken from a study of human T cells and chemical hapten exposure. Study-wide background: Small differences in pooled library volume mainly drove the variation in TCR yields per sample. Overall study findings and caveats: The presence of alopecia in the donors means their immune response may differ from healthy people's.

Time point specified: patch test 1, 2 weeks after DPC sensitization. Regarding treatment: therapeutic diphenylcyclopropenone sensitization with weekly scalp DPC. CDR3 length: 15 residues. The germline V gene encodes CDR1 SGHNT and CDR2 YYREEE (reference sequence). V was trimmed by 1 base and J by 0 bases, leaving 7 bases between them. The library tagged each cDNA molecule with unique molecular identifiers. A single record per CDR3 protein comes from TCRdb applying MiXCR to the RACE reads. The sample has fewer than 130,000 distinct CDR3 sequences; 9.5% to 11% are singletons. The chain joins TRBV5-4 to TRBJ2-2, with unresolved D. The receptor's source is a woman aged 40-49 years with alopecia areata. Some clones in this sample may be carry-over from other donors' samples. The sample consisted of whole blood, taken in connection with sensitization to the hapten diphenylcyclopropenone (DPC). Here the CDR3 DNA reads TGTGCCAGCAGCTTGAAGAATACGAACACCGGGGAGCTGTTTTTT. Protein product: CASSLKNTNTGELFF.